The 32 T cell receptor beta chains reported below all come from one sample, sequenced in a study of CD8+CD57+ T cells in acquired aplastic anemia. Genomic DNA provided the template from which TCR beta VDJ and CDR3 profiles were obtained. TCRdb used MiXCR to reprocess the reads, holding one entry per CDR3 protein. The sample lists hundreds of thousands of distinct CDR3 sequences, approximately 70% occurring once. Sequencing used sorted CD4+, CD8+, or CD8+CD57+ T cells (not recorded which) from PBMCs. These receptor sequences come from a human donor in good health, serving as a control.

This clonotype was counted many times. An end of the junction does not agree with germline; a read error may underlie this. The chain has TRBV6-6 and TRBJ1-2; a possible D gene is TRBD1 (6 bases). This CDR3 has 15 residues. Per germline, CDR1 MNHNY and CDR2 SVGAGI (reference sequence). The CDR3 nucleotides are TGTGCCAGCAGTCACTCGGGGACACGGACTAATGACTGCACCTTC. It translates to CASSHSGTRTNDCTF.

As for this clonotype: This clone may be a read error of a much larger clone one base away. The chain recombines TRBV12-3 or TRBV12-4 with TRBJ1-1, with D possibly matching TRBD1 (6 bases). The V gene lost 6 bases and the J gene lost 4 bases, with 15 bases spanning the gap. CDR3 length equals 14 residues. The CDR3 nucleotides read TGTGCCAGCAGCCTGGACAGTTATTCCACTGAAGCTTTCTTT. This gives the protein CASSLDSYSTEAFF.

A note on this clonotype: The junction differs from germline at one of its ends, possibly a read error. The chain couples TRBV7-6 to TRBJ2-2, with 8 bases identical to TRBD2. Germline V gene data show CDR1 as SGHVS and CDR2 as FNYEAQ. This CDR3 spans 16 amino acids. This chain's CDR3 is CASSLDGGGNSGELFF. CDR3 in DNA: TGTGCCAGCAGCTTGGACGGGGGGGGGAACTCCGGGGAGCTGTTTTTT.

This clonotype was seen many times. The CDR3 protein is CAWGTGSNQPQHF. The CDR3 DNA sequence: TGTGCCTGGGGGACAGGGAGTAATCAGCCCCAGCATTTT. The chain combines TRBV30 with TRBJ1-5; TRBD1 matches 9 bases. V shed 5 bases, J shed 4 bases, and the junction held 3 bases outside the gene matches. The CDR3 sequence is 13 residues long. Germline values: CDR1 GTSNPN, CDR2 SVGIG (reference sequence).

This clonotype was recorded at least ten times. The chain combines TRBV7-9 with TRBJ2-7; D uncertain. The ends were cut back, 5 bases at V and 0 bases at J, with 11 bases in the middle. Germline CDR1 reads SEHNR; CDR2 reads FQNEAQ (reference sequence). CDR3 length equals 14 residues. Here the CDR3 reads CASSEPTNSYEQYF. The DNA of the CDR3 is TGTGCCAGCAGCGAGCCCACGAACTCCTACGAGCAGTACTTC.

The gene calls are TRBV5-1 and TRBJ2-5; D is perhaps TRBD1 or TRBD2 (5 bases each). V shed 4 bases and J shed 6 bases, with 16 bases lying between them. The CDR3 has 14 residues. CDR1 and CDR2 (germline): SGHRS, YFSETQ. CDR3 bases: TGCGCCAGCAGCGAGGGTGGGCAGGGTAAGACCCAGTACTTC. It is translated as CASSEGGQGKTQYF.

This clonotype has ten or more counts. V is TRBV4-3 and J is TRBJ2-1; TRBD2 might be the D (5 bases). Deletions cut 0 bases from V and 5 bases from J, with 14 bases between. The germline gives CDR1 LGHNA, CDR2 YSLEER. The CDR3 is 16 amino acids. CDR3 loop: CASSQEGFGDHNEQFF. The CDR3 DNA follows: TGCGCCAGCAGCCAAGAAGGGTTCGGGGATCACAATGAGCAGTTCTTC.

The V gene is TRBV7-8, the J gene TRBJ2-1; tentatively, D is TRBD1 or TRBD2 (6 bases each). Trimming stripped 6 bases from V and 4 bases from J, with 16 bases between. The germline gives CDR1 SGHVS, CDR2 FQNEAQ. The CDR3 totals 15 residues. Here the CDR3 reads CASSADRGEYNEQFF. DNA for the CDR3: TGTGCCAGCAGTGCGGATAGGGGGGAATACAATGAGCAGTTCTTC.

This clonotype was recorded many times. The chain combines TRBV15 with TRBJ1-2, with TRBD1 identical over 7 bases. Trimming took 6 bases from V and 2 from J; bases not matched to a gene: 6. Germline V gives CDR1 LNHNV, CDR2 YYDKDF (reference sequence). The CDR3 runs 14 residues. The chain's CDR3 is CATRRQGENYGYTF. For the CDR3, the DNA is TGTGCCACCAGGAGGCAGGGGGAGAACTATGGCTACACCTTC.

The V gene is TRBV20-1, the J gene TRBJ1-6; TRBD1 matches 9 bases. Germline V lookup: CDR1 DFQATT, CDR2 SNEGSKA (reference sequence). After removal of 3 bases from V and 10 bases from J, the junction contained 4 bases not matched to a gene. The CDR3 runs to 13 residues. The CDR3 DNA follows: TGCAGTGCTAGGGGACAGGGTGGCTCACCCCTCCACTTT. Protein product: CSARGQGGSPLHF.

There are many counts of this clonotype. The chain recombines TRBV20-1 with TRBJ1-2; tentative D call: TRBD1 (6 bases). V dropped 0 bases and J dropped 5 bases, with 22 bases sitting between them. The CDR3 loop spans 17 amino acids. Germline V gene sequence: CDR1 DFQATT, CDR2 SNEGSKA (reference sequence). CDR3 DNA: TGCAGTGCTAGAGATTTTCGGGCAGGGGATAAGGGGTATGGCTACACCTTC. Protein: CSARDFRAGDKGYGYTF.

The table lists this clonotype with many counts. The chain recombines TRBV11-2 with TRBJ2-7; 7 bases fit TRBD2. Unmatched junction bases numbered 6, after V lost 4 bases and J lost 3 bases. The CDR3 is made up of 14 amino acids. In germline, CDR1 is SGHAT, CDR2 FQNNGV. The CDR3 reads CASSSLAGVYEQYF. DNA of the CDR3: TGTGCCAGCAGCTCCTTGGCGGGGGTCTACGAGCAGTACTTC.

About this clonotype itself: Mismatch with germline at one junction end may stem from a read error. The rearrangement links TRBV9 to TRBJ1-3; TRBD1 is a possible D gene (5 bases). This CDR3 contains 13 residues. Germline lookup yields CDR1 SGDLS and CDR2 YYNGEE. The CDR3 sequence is CASTGAGLVSEQF. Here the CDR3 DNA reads TGTGCCAGCACCGGGGCGGGTCTAGTCTCCGAGCAGTTT.

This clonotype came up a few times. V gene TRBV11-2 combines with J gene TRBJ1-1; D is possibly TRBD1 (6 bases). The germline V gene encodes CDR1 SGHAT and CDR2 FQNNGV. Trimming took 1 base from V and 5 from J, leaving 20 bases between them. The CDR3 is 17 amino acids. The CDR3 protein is CASSLVPRDMVLTEAFF. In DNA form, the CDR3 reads TGTGCCAGCAGCTTAGTCCCCAGGGACATGGTTTTGACTGAAGCTTTCTTT.

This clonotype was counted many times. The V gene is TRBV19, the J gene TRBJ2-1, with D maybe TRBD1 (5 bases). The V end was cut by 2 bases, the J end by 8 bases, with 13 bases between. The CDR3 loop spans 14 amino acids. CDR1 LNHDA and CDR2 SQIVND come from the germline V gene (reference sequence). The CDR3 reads CASSIRAQGDEQFF. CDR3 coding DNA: TGTGCCAGTAGTATAAGGGCCCAGGGTGATGAGCAGTTCTTC.

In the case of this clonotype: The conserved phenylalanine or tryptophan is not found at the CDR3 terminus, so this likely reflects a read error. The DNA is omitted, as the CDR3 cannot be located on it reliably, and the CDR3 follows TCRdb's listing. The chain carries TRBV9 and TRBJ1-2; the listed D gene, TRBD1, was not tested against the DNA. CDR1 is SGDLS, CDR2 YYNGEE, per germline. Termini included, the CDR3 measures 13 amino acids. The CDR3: CASSVDLGGSGYI.

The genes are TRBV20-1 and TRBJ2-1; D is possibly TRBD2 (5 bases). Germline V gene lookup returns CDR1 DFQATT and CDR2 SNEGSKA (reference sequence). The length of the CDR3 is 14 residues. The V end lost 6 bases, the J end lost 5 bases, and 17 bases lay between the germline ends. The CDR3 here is CSAQRSLCDNEQFF. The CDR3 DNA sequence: TGCAGTGCCCAGCGGAGCCTCTGTGACAATGAGCAGTTCTTC.

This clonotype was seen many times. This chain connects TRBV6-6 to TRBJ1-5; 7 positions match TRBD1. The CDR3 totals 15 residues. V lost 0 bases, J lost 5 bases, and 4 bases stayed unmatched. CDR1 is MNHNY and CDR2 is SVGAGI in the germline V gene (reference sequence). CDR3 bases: TGTGCCAGCAGTTACTCGACCACAGGGGATCAGCCCCAGCATTTT. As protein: CASSYSTTGDQPQHF.

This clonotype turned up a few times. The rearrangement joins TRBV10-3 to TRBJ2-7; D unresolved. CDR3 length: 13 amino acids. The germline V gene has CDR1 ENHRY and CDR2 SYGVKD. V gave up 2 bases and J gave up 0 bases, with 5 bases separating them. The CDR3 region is CAISETVSYEQYF. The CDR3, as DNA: TGTGCCATCAGTGAGACTGTCTCCTACGAGCAGTACTTC.

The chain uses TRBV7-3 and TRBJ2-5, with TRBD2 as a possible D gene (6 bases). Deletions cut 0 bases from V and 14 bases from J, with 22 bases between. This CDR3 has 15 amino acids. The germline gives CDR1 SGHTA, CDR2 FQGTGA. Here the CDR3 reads CASSLTGGGYEQYYF. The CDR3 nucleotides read TGTGCCAGCAGCTTAACGGGGGGAGGCTACGAGCAGTACTACTTC.

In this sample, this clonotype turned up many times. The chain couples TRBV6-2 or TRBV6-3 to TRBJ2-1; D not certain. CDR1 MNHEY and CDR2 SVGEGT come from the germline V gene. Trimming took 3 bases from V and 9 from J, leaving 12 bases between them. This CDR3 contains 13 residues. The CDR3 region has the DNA TGTGCCAGCAGTTATGAAGGAGTAGGTGAGCAGTTCTTC. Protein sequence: CASSYEGVGEQFF.

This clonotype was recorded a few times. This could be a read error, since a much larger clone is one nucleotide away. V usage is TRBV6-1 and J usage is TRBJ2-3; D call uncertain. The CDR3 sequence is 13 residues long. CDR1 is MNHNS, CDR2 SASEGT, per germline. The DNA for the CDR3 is TGTGCCAGCAAAGTTGACGGCACAGATACGCAGTGTTTT. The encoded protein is CASKVDGTDTQCF.

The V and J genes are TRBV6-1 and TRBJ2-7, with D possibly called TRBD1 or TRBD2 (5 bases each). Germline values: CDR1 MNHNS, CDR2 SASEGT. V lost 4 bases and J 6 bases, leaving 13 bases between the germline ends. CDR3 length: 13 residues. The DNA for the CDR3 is TGTGCCAGCAGTGGAGGGAATAGGGGCGAGCAGTACTTC. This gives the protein CASSGGNRGEQYF.

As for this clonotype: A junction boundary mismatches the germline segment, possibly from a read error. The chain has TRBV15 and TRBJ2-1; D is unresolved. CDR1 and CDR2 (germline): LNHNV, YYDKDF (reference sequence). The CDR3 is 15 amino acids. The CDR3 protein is CATSRDDSGANVQTF. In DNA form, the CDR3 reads TGTGCCACCAGCAGAGATGACTCCGGTGCCAACGTCCAGACTTTC. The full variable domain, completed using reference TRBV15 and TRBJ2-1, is DAMVIQNPRYQVTQFGKPVTLSCSQTLNHNVMYWYQQKSSQAPKLLFHYYDKDFNNEADTPDNFQSRRPNTSFCFLDIRSPGLGDTAMYLCATSRDDSGANVQTFGPGTRLTVL.

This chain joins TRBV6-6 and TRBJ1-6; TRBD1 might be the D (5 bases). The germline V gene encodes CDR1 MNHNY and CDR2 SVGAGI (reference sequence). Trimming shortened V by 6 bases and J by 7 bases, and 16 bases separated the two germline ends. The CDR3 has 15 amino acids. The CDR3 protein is CASRRLMGGNSPLHF. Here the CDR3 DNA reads TGTGCCAGCAGGAGATTGATGGGGGGGAATTCACCCCTCCACTTT.

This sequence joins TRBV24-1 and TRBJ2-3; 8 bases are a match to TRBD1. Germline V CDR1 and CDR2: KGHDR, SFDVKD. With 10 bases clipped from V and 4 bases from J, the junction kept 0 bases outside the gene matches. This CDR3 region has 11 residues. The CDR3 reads CATGQADTQYF. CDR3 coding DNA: TGTGCCACGGGACAGGCAGATACGCAGTATTTT.

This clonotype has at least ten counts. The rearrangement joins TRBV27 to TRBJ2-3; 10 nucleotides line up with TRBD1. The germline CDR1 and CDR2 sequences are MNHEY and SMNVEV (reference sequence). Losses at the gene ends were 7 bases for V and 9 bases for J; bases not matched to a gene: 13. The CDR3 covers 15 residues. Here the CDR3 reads CASNRDRGLLGTQYF. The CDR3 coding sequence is TGTGCCAGCAACCGGGACAGGGGCCTCCTCGGAACGCAGTATTTT.

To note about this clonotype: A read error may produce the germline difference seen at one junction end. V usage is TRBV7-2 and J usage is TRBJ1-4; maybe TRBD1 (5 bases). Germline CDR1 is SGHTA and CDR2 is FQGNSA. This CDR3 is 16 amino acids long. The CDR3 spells CASSGDRRRGAEKLFF. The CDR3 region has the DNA TGCGCCAGCAGCGGAGATCGGAGGAGAGGGGCTGAAAAACTGTTTTTT.

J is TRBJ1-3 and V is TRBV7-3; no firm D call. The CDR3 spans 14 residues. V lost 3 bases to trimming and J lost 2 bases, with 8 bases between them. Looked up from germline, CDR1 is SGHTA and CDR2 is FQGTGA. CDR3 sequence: CASSFTLTGNTIYF. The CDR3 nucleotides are TGTGCCAGCAGCTTCACACTTACTGGAAACACCATATATTTT.

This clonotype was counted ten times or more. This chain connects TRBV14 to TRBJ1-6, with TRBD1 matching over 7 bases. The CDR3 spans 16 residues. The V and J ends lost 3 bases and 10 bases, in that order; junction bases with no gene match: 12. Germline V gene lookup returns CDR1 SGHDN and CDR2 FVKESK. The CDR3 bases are TGTGCCAGCAGCCAGGCCCGACAGGGTTCGGAGTCACCCCTCCACTTT. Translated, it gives CASSQARQGSESPLHF.

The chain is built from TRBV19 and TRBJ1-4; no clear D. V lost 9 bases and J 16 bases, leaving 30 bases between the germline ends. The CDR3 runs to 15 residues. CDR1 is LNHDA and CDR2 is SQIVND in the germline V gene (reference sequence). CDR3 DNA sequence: TGTGCCAGCAGCCCCCCGCGAAAGACGAAACAAAAAAGGTTTTTT. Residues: CASSPPRKTKQKRFF. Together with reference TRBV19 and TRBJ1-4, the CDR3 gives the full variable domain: DGGITQSPKYLFRKEGQNVTLSCEQNLNHDAMYWYRQDPGQGLRLIYYSQIVNDFQKGDIAEGYSVSREKKESFPLTVTSAQKNPTAFYLCASSPPRKTKQKRFFGSGTQLSVL.

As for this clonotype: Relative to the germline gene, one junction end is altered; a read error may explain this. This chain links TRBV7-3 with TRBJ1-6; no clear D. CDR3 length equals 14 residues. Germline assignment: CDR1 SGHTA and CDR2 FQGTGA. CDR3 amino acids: CASSQDRTESPHHF. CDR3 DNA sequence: TGTGCCAGCAGCCAAGATCGGACCGAATCACCCCACCACTTT. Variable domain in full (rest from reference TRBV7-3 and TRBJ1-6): GAGVSQTPSNKVTEKGKYVELRCDPISGHTALYWYRQSLGQGPEFLIYFQGTGAADDSGLPNDRFFAVRPEGSVSTLKIQRTERGDSAVYLCASSQDRTESPHHFGNGTRLTVT.